The T cell receptor beta chain described here comes from a study of technical replicates of blood from several donors. Germline CDR1 SGHDT, CDR2 YYEEEE. V lost 0 bases and J lost 5, with 7 bases in between. The CDR3 runs 13 residues. Generated by immunoSEQ multiplex PCR, the TCRdb table keeps only in-frame clones and is missing some. This sample yields about 80,000 clones, of which roughly nine tenths are seen a single time; approximately 0.41% belongs to the top ten. V gene TRBV5-6 combines with J gene TRBJ2-3; no clear D gene. The receptor comes from a human donor in good health. Sequenced input: T cells isolated from PBMCs. The CDR3 DNA reads as TGTGCCAGCAGCTTGGAGCGAATAGATACGCAGTATTTT. Its protein product is CASSLERIDTQYF.